Following are 27 T cell receptor beta chains from one sample sequenced in a study of tumor-infiltrating lymphocytes in primary liver carcinoma. It was from roughly 20-30 mg of unsorted bulk tissue that RNA and DNA were co-extracted. The authors made TCR beta cDNA from 450 to 600 ng total RNA with a constant-region primer. It was through three nested multiplex PCR rounds of slightly modified ARM-PCR that TCR beta libraries arose. Each of the first two PCR rounds ran nine to ten cycles with TRBV1-TRBV30 forward and C-beta reverse primers. TCRdb independently ran MiXCR on the multiplex PCR reads; one entry per CDR3 protein. The table shows 100,000 to 150,000 distinct CDR3 sequences, with 64% occurring only once. Sequences were obtained from liver tumor tissue from sampling region 3. Subset reported: tumor region T3, left-lateral pole. The source of these receptors is a woman between 55 and 75 years old with primary liver carcinoma and hepatitis B virus infection.

A single count supports this clonotype. No conserved phenylalanine or tryptophan ends this CDR3, so it is likely a read error. The chain carries TRBV11-2 and TRBJ2-7; possibly TRBD2 for D (6 bases). Germline values: CDR1 SGHAT, CDR2 FQNNGV. The CDR3 is 15 residues long. CDR3 sequence (DNA): TGTGCCGGCAGCTTACTCCTAGCGACCTCCTACGAGCAGTACATC. It codes for CAGSLLLATSYEQYI.

A note on this clonotype: This may be a read error: a much more frequent sequence differs by one nucleotide. The chain employs TRBV10-3 and TRBJ2-3; D possibly uses TRBD1 or TRBD2 (5 bases each). The ends were cut back, 4 bases at V and 6 bases at J, with 14 bases in the middle. Germline CDR1 and CDR2: ENHRY and SYGVKD. The CDR3 totals 14 residues. The DNA of the CDR3 is TGTGCCATCAGTGCAGGGAGCTGGGCGGATACGCAGTATTTT. Translation gives CAISAGSWADTQYF.

This clonotype was observed a handful of times. The germline gene is not matched at one end of the junction; a read error may be the cause. The rearrangement joins TRBV6-5 to TRBJ2-5; 7 nucleotides match TRBD2. The CDR3 loop spans 17 amino acids. Germline assignment: CDR1 MNHEY and CDR2 SVGAGI. The CDR3 DNA sequence: TGTGCCAGCAGCAGTGGACTAGTGGGAGGGTTCCAAGAGGCCCAGTACTTC. Translation: CASSSGLVGGFQEAQYF.

Remarks on this clonotype: A much more abundant neighbour one base away suggests this may be a read error. This sequence joins TRBV7-8 and TRBJ1-5, with D possibly matching TRBD1 (5 bases). In germline, CDR1 is SGHVS, CDR2 FQNEAQ. The CDR3 length is 13 residues. CDR3 residues: CASCLGANQPQHF. For the CDR3, the DNA is TGTGCCAGCTGCTTAGGGGCTAATCAGCCCCAGCATTTT.

Remarks on this clonotype: A read error is possible here, since a much larger clone lies one base away. The CDR3 does not end in the conserved phenylalanine or tryptophan, so this is likely a read error. The chain combines TRBV6-6 with TRBJ1-6; D may be TRBD1 (5 bases). The CDR3 covers 14 residues. Trimming pared 0 bases from V and 10 bases from J, leaving 10 bases between. From germline, CDR1 is MNHNY and CDR2 SVGAGI (reference sequence). The CDR3 DNA sequence: TGTGCCAGCAGTTACTCGTATGGGGGATCACCCCTCCACCTT. Translated, it gives CASSYSYGGSPLHL.

The rearrangement joins TRBV11-2 to TRBJ2-1; TRBD2 agrees at 7 bases. CDR1 SGHAT and CDR2 FQNNGV come from the germline V gene. This CDR3 spans 15 amino acids. The V gene end was trimmed by 1 base and the J gene end by 13 bases; junction bases not matched to a gene: 13. CDR3 in DNA: TGTGCCAGCAGCTTAGGGCGGGAGCCTGGCCGGGATCAGTTCTTC. Residues: CASSLGREPGRDQFF.

This clonotype has just a few counts. A much larger clone differs from this one at a single base, so this may be a read error. V usage is TRBV12-3 or TRBV12-4 and J usage is TRBJ1-5; 7 bases match TRBD1. This CDR3 has 11 residues. This chain's CDR3 is CAGSSDRAQHF. As DNA, the CDR3 is TGTGCCGGCAGTTCTGACAGGGCCCAGCATTTT.

About this clonotype: No conserved phenylalanine or tryptophan ends this CDR3, so it is likely a read error. V gene TRBV7-9 combines with J gene TRBJ2-1; 9 positions agree with TRBD2. The germline gives CDR1 SEHNR, CDR2 FQNEAQ (reference sequence). The CDR3 is 18 residues long. J lost 3 bases, V lost 5 bases, and 14 bases had no gene match. CDR3 in DNA: TGTGCCAGCAGCGGTAGCCGGGTTAGCGGGAGTTTCTACAATGAGCAGTTCCTC. Its translation is CASSGSRVSGSFYNEQFL.

This clonotype appeared once. Germline is not matched at one junction end, which may reflect a read error. The CDR3 DNA follows: TGCGCCTGCAGCTTTAGAGCGGGGGTCGGTCCCGGGGAGCTGTTTTTT. It is translated as CACSFRAGVGPGELFF. The chain links TRBV5-1 to TRBJ2-2; 8 bases are shared with TRBD2. The CDR3 contains 16 residues. Germline CDR1 SGHRS, CDR2 YFSETQ. Full variable domain (missing parts from reference TRBV5-1 and TRBJ2-2): KAGVTQTPRYLIKTRGQQVTLSCSPISGHRSVSWYQQTPGQGLQFLFEYFSETQRNKGNFPGRFSGRQFSNSRSEMNVSTLELGDSALYLCACSFRAGVGPGELFFGEGSRLTVL.

Many counts were recorded for this clonotype. The rearrangement links TRBV6-6 to TRBJ1-5; TRBD1 agrees at 9 bases. This CDR3 spans 17 amino acids. The germline CDR1 and CDR2 sequences are MNHNY and SVGAGI (reference sequence). The J segment lost 3 bases and the V segment lost 6 bases, leaving 12 bases of the junction unmatched. CDR3 residues: CASSYPGQGTSNQPQHF. The CDR3, as DNA: TGTGCCAGCAGCTATCCGGGACAGGGAACCTCCAATCAGCCCCAGCATTTT.

Comment on this clonotype: A much larger clone is a single base away; this may be a read error. The chain couples TRBV11-2 to TRBJ2-1; D unclear. The CDR3 runs 15 residues. Germline V gene sequence: CDR1 SGHAT, CDR2 FQNNGV. The V end lost 4 bases, the J end lost 0 bases, and 10 bases lay between the germline ends. CDR3 DNA sequence: TGTGCCAGCAGCTCCGCGGCGAGCTCCTACAATGAGCAGTTCTTC. Protein: CASSSAASSYNEQFF.

The sample holds a few counts of this clonotype. One end of the junction is discordant with germline, which a read error may explain. This chain joins TRBV18 and TRBJ2-2, with TRBD1 matching over 8 bases. Per germline, CDR1 KGHSH and CDR2 LQKENI. The CDR3 has 17 amino acids. CDR3 sequence: CASSPVSAGGNTGELFF. In DNA, the CDR3 is TGTGCTAGCTCACCAGTCTCTGCAGGGGGCAACACCGGGGAGCTGTTTTTT. The full variable domain, with the rest looked up from reference TRBV18 and TRBJ2-2, is NAGVMQNPRHLVRRRGQEARLRCSPMKGHSHVYWYRQLPEEGLKFMVYLQKENIIDESGMPKERFSAEFPKEGPSILRIQQVVRGDSAAYFCASSPVSAGGNTGELFFGEGSRLTVL.

This clonotype has ten or more counts. The V and J genes are TRBV6-2 or TRBV6-3 and TRBJ2-7; D gene unclear. Germline CDR1 MNHEY, CDR2 SVGEGT. Trimming removed 3 bases at V and 5 bases at J, with 14 bases between. This CDR3 comprises 14 residues. CDR3 in amino acids: CASSYRSAPDEQYF. DNA of the CDR3: TGTGCCAGCAGTTATCGGTCTGCTCCTGACGAGCAGTACTTC.

As regards this clonotype: Germline is not matched at one junction end, which may reflect a read error. This chain links TRBV11-2 with TRBJ2-3, with D possibly matching TRBD2 (7 bases). Germline CDR1 SGHAT, CDR2 FQNNGV. This CDR3 spans 17 amino acids. DNA for the CDR3: TGTGCCAGCATCTTAGGGGGACTAACGTGCACGTCAGATATGCTGTATTTT. This sequence encodes CASILGGLTCTSDMLYF.

This clonotype was detected many times. The rearrangement joins TRBV29-1 to TRBJ2-3; 7 bases match TRBD1. Trimming removed 6 bases from V and 1 base from J; junction bases left unmatched: 10. The V gene's germline CDR1 is SQVTM and CDR2 ANQGSEA. The CDR3 is made up of 15 amino acids. CDR3 sequence: CSVTQGRLRTDTQYF. The CDR3 DNA reads TGCAGCGTGACACAGGGGCGCTTACGCACAGATACGCAGTATTTT.

This clonotype was recorded a few times. The J gene is TRBJ2-2, the V gene TRBV7-9; 8 positions match TRBD1. Germline assignment: CDR1 SEHNR and CDR2 FQNEAQ (reference sequence). After removal of 5 bases from V and 3 bases from J, the junction contained 14 bases not matched to a gene. CDR3 length: 18 amino acids. CDR3 coding DNA: TGTGCCAGCAGCCCATTCCCGGGGACAGGAAGTGACACCGGGGAGCTGTTTTTT. It is translated as CASSPFPGTGSDTGELFF.

This clonotype occurred many times. J is TRBJ2-3 and V is TRBV10-2; 10 bases fit TRBD2. Germline trimming cut 4 bases from V and 5 bases from J; bases unmatched to any gene: 9. The CDR3 contains 16 residues. The germline CDR1 and CDR2 sequences are WSHSY and SAAADI. The CDR3 loop reads CASSAASGSRGDTQYF. The CDR3 DNA follows: TGCGCCAGCAGTGCGGCTAGCGGGAGTCGGGGAGATACGCAGTATTTT.

Worth noting for this clonotype: A much larger clonotype is one base distant, so this may be a read error. This rearrangement joins TRBV5-4 to TRBJ2-5; 8 bases agree with TRBD2. CDR1 SGHNT and CDR2 YYREEE come from the germline V gene (reference sequence). The V and J ends lost 2 bases and 4 bases, in that order; junction bases with no gene match: 7. This CDR3 has 15 amino acids. The CDR3 sequence is CASSLLGRGGETQYF. CDR3 nucleotide sequence: TGTGCCAGCAGCTTACTCGGGAGGGGGGGAGAGACCCAGTACTTC.

The chain joins TRBV28 to TRBJ2-3; maybe TRBD1 (5 bases). The germline V gene encodes CDR1 MDHEN and CDR2 SYDVKM. The V end was cut by 3 bases, the J end by 0 bases, with 7 bases between. The CDR3 has 14 amino acids. CDR3 in amino acids: CASSLPGSTDTQYF. In DNA form, the CDR3 reads TGTGCCAGCAGTTTGCCAGGGAGCACAGATACGCAGTATTTT.

The V call is TRBV6-5, the J call TRBJ1-2, with D unclear. The CDR3 runs 15 residues. Germline assignment: CDR1 MNHEY and CDR2 SVGAGI. Trimming took off 5 bases at V and 7 bases at J, with 20 bases between the two ends. The CDR3 DNA reads TGTGCCAGCAGTATACAATCGGGGTCCACCTGTGGCTACACCTTC. It yields the protein CASSIQSGSTCGYTF.

Of note for this clonotype: The CDR3 does not close with the conserved phenylalanine or tryptophan, likely indicating a read error. The gene calls are TRBV11-2 and TRBJ2-2, with D possibly matching TRBD2 (5 bases). This CDR3 has 12 amino acids. Germline V gives CDR1 SGHAT, CDR2 FQNNGV. The CDR3 DNA sequence: TGTGCGAGCAGCCCCGGGGTCAGGGAGCTGTTTCTT. Its translation: CASSPGVRELFL.

Notes on this clonotype: One junction end disagrees with the germline gene, perhaps due to a read error. V usage is TRBV12-3 or TRBV12-4 and J usage is TRBJ2-2; the D gene is possibly TRBD2 (5 bases). The CDR3 loop spans 14 amino acids. The CDR3 nucleotides read TGTGCCGGCAGTTTAGGGCAGCCGACCGGGGAGCTGTTTTTC. Residues: CAGSLGQPTGELFF.

As regards this clonotype: A much larger clone sits a single nucleotide away, making a read error possible. The J gene is TRBJ2-7, the V gene TRBV28, with D unresolved. Germline V gene lookup returns CDR1 MDHEN and CDR2 SYDVKM. CDR3 length: 11 amino acids. V was trimmed by 8 bases and J by 7 bases, leaving 12 bases between them. CDR3 sequence: CASRDPMEQYF. CDR3 in DNA: TGTGCCAGCCGTGACCCGATGGAGCAGTACTTC.

In its sample, this clonotype was seen a few times. The J gene is TRBJ2-7, the V gene TRBV28, with unresolved D. The germline V and J ends were trimmed by 6 bases and 4 bases, with 19 bases remaining between them. Germline CDR1 is MDHEN and CDR2 is SYDVKM. This CDR3 is built from 15 residues. CDR3 DNA sequence: TGTGCCAGCAGGGCCGCGCGGCAGGTTGGATACGAGCAGTACTTC. It is translated as CASRAARQVGYEQYF.

Notes on this clonotype: One end of the junction fails to match germline, which may point to a read error. The chain combines TRBV11-2 with TRBJ2-1; no firm D call. From germline, CDR1 is SGHAT and CDR2 FQNNGV. The CDR3 spans 13 residues. CDR3: CANSLPIHNEQFF. CDR3 bases: TGTGCCAACAGCTTGCCGATTCATAATGAGCAGTTCTTC.

This clonotype was counted once. Relative to the germline gene, one junction end is altered; a read error may explain this. The chain recombines TRBV11-2 with TRBJ2-7; 8 bases are a match to TRBD2. This CDR3 has 18 residues. In germline, CDR1 is SGHAT, CDR2 FQNNGV. This CDR3 reads CPSRLDWISLAGPYEQYF. As DNA, the CDR3 is TGTCCCAGCAGATTAGATTGGATCAGTCTAGCGGGTCCCTACGAGCAGTACTTC. Complete variable domain (other parts from reference TRBV11-2 and TRBJ2-7): EAGVAQSPRYKIIEKRQSVAFWCNPISGHATLYWYQQILGQGPKLLIQFQNNGVVDDSQLPKDRFSAERLKGVDSTLKIQPAKLEDSAVYLCPSRLDWISLAGPYEQYFGPGTRLTVT.

This clonotype was detected only a few times. At one end, the junction sequence differs from germline, possibly due to a read error. The rearrangement uses TRBV12-3 or TRBV12-4 and TRBJ1-5; D not certain. CDR3 size: 14 residues. CDR3: CASSLARSNQLQHF. CDR3 bases: TGTGCCAGCAGTTTAGCCCGGAGCAATCAGCTCCAGCATTTT.